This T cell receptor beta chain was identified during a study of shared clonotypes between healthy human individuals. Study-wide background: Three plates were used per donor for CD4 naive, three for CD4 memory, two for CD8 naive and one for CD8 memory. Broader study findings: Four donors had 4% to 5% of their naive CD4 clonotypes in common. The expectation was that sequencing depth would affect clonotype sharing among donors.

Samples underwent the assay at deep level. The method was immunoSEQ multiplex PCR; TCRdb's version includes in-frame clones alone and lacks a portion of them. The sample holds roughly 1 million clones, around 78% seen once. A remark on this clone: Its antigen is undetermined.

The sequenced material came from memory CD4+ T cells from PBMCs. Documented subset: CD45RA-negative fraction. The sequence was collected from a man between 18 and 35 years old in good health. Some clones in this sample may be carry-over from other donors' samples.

The CDR3 sequence is CASSPDPTIRQEAFF. The CDR3 bases are TGCGCCAGCAGCCCGGACCCGACAATTCGACAGGAAGCTTTCTTT. This chain connects TRBV5-1 to TRBJ1-1; D possibly corresponds to TRBD1 (5 bases). V was trimmed by 4 bases and J by 8 bases, leaving 21 bases between them. The CDR3 extends over 15 amino acids. Germline V gene data show CDR1 as SGHRS and CDR2 as YFSETQ.